A single T cell receptor beta chain is shown here with its context. Its antigen is undetermined. TCRdb's table, derived via immunoSEQ multiplex PCR, lists solely in-frame clones and lacks some. The sample carries roughly 120,000 clones, 88% recorded once. This entry is derived from a study of cytomegalovirus exposure and HLA in healthy donors. General study findings and limits: Despite most TCR sequences being rare, some public TCRs occurred in many donors. Researchers catalogued under 200 TCR beta chains as cytomegalovirus-associated. Later, an analysis found that TCR clusters from the first cohort tended to co-occur in the 95 to 150 validation repertoires. Reported performance of the classifier showed diagnosis of cytomegalovirus status with high specificity and sensitivity.

CDR3 length equals 13 residues. V shed 3 bases, J shed 4 bases, and the junction held 2 bases outside the gene matches. The V gene's germline CDR1 is MDHEN and CDR2 SYDVKM. The chain employs TRBV28 and TRBJ1-1; 7 nucleotides match TRBD1. This TCR was sampled from a woman aged 18-30 years in good health and CMV-seropositive. Sequenced material: PBMCs. This chain's CDR3 is CASSFRTGTEAFF. Written as DNA, the CDR3 is TGTGCCAGCAGTTTCAGGACAGGCACTGAAGCTTTCTTT.